The 3 T cell receptor beta chains presented below share a single source sample, sequenced in a study of cytomegalovirus exposure and HLA in healthy donors. Both 60 Vbeta primers and 13 Jbeta primers went into the PCR. Repertoires were generated with immunoSEQ multiplex PCR, while TCRdb's copy carries only in-frame clones and drops some. The top ten hold 4.4% of the sample, which has around 80,000 clones, more than 50% seen once. The sequenced sample consisted of PBMCs. These receptors were taken from a male donor in good health and CMV-seropositive.

This chain uses TRBV19 with TRBJ1-2, with TRBD1 as a possible D gene (5 bases). CDR3 length equals 16 residues. V was clipped by 7 bases and J by 2 bases, with 20 bases between them. CDR1 and CDR2 (germline): LNHDA, SQIVND (reference sequence). The CDR3 reads CASNHPRTGLNYGYTF. The CDR3 DNA is TGTGCCAGTAACCACCCGCGCACAGGCCTAAACTATGGCTACACCTTC.

This sequence joins TRBV7-2 and TRBJ2-5; a possible D gene is TRBD2 (6 bases). Germline CDR1 reads SGHTA; CDR2 reads FQGNSA. The CDR3 totals 14 residues. V lost 3 bases and J 3 bases, leaving 11 bases between the germline ends. The CDR3 loop reads CASSLGLLEETQYF. DNA for the CDR3: TGTGCCAGCAGCTTGGGACTTCTGGAAGAGACCCAGTACTTC.

The chain is built from TRBV9 and TRBJ1-1; D is uncertain. Per the germline V gene, CDR1 is SGDLS and CDR2 is YYNGEE. The CDR3 runs to 14 residues. Trimming removed 0 bases at V and 1 base at J, with 7 bases between. CDR3 nucleotide sequence: TGTGCCAGCAGCGTAGAGCTTAGGAACACTGAAGCTTTCTTT. Its translation: CASSVELRNTEAFF.